Included here is one T cell receptor beta chain sequence, with context. The CDR3 is 16 amino acids. The germline V gene encodes CDR1 SGHTA and CDR2 FQGNSA. The V end was cut by 1 base, the J end by 6 bases, with 18 bases between. These data are taken from a study of blood T cell repertoires in COVID-19. Looking at the study overall: Material from acute and convalescent COVID-19 was sourced from the United States, Italy and Spain. Sample material is recorded as cDNA or gDNA derived from T cells, B-cell-depleted T cells, or PBMCs.

Sequenced by immunoSEQ multiplex PCR; TCRdb stores in-frame clones only, minus some. Of 85,000 to 90,000 clones in the sample, 85% to 90% were seen once. The chain links TRBV7-2 to TRBJ2-5; D is perhaps TRBD2 (6 bases). Sequencing was done on a sample of peripheral blood. The TCR sequence derives from a woman aged 80 or over with active COVID-19. As DNA, the CDR3 is TGTGCCAGCAGCTTAGACGTAGCGATGGGGGGAAAGACCCAGTACTTC. Translation gives CASSLDVAMGGKTQYF.